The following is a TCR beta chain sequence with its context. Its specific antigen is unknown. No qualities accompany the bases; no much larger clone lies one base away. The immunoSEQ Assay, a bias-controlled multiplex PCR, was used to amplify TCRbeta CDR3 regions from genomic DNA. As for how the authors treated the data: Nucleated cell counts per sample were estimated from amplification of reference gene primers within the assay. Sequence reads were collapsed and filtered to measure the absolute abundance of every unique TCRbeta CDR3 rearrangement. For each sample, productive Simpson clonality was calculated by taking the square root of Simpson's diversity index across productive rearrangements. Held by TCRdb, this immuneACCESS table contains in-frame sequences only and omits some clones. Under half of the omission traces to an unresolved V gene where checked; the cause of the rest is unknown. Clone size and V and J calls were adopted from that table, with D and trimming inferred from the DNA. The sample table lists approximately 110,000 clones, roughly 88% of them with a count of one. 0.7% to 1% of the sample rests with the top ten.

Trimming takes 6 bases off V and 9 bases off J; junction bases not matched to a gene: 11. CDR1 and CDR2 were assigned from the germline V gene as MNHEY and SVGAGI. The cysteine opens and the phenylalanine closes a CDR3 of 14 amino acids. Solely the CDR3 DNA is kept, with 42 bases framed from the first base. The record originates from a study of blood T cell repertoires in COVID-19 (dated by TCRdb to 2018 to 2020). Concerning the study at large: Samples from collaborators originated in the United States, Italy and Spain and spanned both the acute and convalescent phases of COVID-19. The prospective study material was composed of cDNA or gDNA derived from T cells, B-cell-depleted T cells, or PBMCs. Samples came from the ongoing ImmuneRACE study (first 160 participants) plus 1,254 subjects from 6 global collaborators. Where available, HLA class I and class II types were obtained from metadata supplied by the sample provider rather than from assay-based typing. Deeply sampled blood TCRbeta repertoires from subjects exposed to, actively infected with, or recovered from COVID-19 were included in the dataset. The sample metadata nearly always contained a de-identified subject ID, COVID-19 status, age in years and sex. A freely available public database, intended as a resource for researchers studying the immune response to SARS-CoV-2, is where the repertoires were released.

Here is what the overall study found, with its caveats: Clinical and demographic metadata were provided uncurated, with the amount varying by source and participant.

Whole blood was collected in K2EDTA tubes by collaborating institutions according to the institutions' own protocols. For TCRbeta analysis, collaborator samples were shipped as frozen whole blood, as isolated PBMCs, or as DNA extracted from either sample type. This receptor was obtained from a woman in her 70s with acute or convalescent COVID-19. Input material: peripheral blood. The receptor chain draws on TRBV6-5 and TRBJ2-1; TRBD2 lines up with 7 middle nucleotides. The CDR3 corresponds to CASRSGGSGAEQFF. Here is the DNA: TGTGCCAGCAGATCGGGGGGTAGCGGCGCTGAGCAGTTCTTC.